This T cell receptor (beta chain) was sequenced for a study of blood T cell repertoires in COVID-19. For the study at large: Spain, Italy and the United States supplied samples that represented acute and convalescent COVID-19. Sources were T cells, B-cell-depleted T cells, or PBMCs; the material itself was cDNA or gDNA.

The CDR3 has 16 amino acids. Trimming removed 3 bases from V and 1 base from J, with 15 bases in between. Germline CDR1 reads SGHTA; CDR2 reads FQGNSA. As handled by the study authors: It was from reference gene primer amplification that nucleated cell counts were estimated. Generated by immunoSEQ multiplex PCR, the TCRdb table keeps only in-frame clones and is missing some. That table supplies the V and J calls and clone size; D and trimming were determined from the DNA. Among tens of thousands of clones listed, 65% to 85% were seen once. This TCR derives from a man aged 60 to 75 with acute or convalescent COVID-19. The chain employs TRBV7-2 and TRBJ2-5; tentatively, D is TRBD1 (5 bases). The sample taken for sequencing was peripheral blood. The CDR3 reads CASSLGINRFQETQYF. The CDR3 DNA follows: TGTGCCAGCAGCTTGGGTATAAACAGGTTCCAAGAGACCCAGTACTTC.